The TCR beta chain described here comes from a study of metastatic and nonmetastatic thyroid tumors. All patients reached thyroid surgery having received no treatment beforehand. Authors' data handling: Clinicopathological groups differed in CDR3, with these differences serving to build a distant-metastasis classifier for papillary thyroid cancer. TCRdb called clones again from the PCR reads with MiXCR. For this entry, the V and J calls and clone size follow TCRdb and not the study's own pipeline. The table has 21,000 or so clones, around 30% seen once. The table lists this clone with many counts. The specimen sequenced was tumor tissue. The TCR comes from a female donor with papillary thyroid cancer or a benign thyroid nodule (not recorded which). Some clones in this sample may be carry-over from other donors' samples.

CDR3 loop: CASSPTGNTGELFF. CDR3 in DNA: TGTGCCAGCTCACCGACAGGGAACACCGGGGAGCTGTTTTTT. V usage is TRBV18 and J usage is TRBJ2-2; TRBD1 is a possible D gene (6 bases). Germline-derived CDR1 and CDR2 are KGHSH and LQKENI. The V end lost 3 bases, the J end lost 1 base, and 6 bases lay between the germline ends. The length of the CDR3 is 14 residues.